This entry describes one T cell receptor (beta chain). Trimming removed 5 bases at V and 2 bases at J, with 9 bases between. The CDR3 has 14 amino acids. CDR1 is SGHNT and CDR2 is YENEEA in the germline V gene. The time point is: peripheral blood 6 weeks after treatment start. It was locally advanced or metastatic urothelial carcinoma that patients had. The sample comes from a study of PD-L1 blockade in urothelial cancer. Study in general: There were a median of around 140,000 T cells in blood samples.

TCRdb's table, derived via immunoSEQ multiplex PCR, lists solely in-frame clones and lacks some. The sample yields around 110,000 clones, 80% to 95% seen once. The sequencing here drew on PBMCs, taken around atezolizumab (anti-PD-L1) treatment. The TCR comes from a man aged 55 to 69 with urothelial cancer. The J gene is TRBJ2-2, the V gene TRBV11-3; D is unresolved. The CDR3 coding sequence is TGTGCCAGCAGCAGAACTTATAACACCGGGGAGCTGTTTTTT. Its protein product is CASSRTYNTGELFF.